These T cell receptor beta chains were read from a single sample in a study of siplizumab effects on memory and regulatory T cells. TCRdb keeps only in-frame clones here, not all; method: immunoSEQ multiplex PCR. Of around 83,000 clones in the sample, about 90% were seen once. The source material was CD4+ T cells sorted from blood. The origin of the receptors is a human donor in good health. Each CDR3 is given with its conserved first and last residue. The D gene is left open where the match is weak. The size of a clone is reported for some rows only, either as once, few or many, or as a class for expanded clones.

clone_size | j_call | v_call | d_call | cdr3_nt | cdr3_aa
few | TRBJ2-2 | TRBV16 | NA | TGTGCCAGCAGCCAACTGGGAGTACGCACCGGGGAGCTGTTTTTT | CASSQLGVRTGELFF
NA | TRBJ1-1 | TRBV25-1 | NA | TGTGCCAGCAGTGGGGGTGGCAGCGGCACTGAAGCTTTCTTT | CASSGGGSGTEAFF
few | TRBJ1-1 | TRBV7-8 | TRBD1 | TGTGCCAGCAGCTTAGGACAGGGTTTGAACACTGAAGCTTTCTTT | CASSLGQGLNTEAFF
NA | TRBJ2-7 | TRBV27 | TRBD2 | TGTGCCAGCAGTTTAGTTGGGACTAGCGGGAGGGCCCTATACGAGCAGTACTTC | CASSLVGTSGRALYEQYF
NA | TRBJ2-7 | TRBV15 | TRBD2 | TGTGCCACCAGCAGGGGGCTAGCGGCGAGCTCCTACGAGCAGTACTTC | CATSRGLAASSYEQYF
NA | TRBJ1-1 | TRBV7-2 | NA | TGTGCCAGCAGCCATGAGCAGGGATCGGTTGAAGCTTTCTTT | CASSHEQGSVEAFF
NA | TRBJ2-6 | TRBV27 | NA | TGTGCCAGCAGAGGGACTGGGGCCAACGTCCTGACTTTC | CASRGTGANVLTF
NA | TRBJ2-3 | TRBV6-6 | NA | TGTGCCAGCAGTTACGGATTCAACGGGCAGACAGATACGCAGTATTTT | CASSYGFNGQTDTQYF
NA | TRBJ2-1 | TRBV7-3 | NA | TGTGCCAGCAGCCCAGCGGGACAGAGAAACTACAATGAGCAGTTCTTC | CASSPAGQRNYNEQFF
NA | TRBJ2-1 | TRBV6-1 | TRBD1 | TGTGCCAGCAGTCCCCGGGACAGGGAAAACAATGAGCAGTTCTTC | CASSPRDRENNEQFF
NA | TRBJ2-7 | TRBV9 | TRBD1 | TGTGCCAGCAGCACCGGGACAGGGGAATACTACGAGCAGTACTTC | CASSTGTGEYYEQYF
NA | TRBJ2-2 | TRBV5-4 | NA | TGTGCCAGCAACCCTTGGGGGGTAAACAGCTCCCGCCGCGGGGAGCTGTTTTTT | CASNPWGVNSSRRGELFF
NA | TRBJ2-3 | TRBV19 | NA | TGTGCCAGTAGTATAGATCCCAAAGACCTAGATACGCAGTATTTT | CASSIDPKDLDTQYF
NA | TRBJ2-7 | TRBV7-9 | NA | TGTGCCAGCAGCTTAAACAGGGACATTACCAACGAGCAGTACTTC | CASSLNRDITNEQYF
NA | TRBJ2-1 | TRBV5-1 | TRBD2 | TGCGCCAGCAGCGGAATACTAGCGCCGAGCTCCTACAATGAGCAGTTCTTC | CASSGILAPSSYNEQFF
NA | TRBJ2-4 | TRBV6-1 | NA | TGTGCCAGCAGTGAAGCGGGGGGCGCCGGCATTCAGTACTTC | CASSEAGGAGIQYF
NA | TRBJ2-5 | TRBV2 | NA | TGTGCCAGCAGCCCCCAGAAACCGGAGACCCAGTACTTC | CASSPQKPETQYF
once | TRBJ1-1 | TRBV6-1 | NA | TGTGCCAGCAGTGAAATGGTTGGTCGGACTGAAGCTTTCTTT | CASSEMVGRTEAFF
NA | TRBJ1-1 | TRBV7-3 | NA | TGTGCCAGCAGTCTAGGGCGGAACACTGAAGCTTTCTTT | CASSLGRNTEAFF
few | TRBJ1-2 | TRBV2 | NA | TGTGCCAGCAGAAGAGACAGTTCTTATGGCTACACCTTC | CASRRDSSYGYTF
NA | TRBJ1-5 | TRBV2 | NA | TGTGCCAGCAGTGGCCAGGGCGGCAATCAGCCCCAGCATTTT | CASSGQGGNQPQHF
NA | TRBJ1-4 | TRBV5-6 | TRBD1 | TGTGCCAGCAGCTCGGGGACAGGGCGAACTAATGAAAAACTGTTTTTT | CASSSGTGRTNEKLFF
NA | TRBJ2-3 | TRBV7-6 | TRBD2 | TGTGCCAGCAGCTTGGGACTAGCGGGGAGCACAGATACGCAGTATTTT | CASSLGLAGSTDTQYF
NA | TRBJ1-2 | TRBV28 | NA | TGTGCCAGCAGTTCGGGGGTCGGCGGCTACACCTTC | CASSSGVGGYTF
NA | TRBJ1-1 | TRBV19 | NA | TGTGCCAGTAGTCCGTCTCTTCAAGCTTTCTTT | CASSPSLQAFF
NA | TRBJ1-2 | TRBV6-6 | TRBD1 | TGTGCCAGCAGCCCGGGGACAGGGCTTAACTATGGCTACACCTTC | CASSPGTGLNYGYTF
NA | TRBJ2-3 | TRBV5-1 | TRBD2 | TGCGCCAGCAGCTTTCTAGCGGGAGTTCCAGATACGCAGTATTTT | CASSFLAGVPDTQYF
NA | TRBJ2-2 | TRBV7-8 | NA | TGTGCCAGCAGCTTCGTTCAGGCAGCGAACACCGGGGAGCTGTTTTTT | CASSFVQAANTGELFF
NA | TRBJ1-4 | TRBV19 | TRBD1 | TGTGCCAGTAGTATAGAGGGACAGACGAGTAATGAAAAACTGTTTTTT | CASSIEGQTSNEKLFF
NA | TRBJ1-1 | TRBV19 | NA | TGTGCCAGTAGTATAGGCCGAGGGCGGCAAGGCACTGAAGCTTTCTTT | CASSIGRGRQGTEAFF
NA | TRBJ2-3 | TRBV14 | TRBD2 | TGTGCCAGCAGCCACCGGACTAGGGCGACAGATACGCAGTATTTT | CASSHRTRATDTQYF
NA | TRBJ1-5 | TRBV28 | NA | TGTGCCAGCAGTTCTACAGGGTTTGGAAAAAATCAGCCCCAGCATTTT | CASSSTGFGKNQPQHF
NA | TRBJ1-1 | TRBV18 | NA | TGTGCCAGCTCGCCCCTCGCGAACACTGAAGCTTTCTTT | CASSPLANTEAFF
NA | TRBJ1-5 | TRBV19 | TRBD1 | TGTGCCAGTAGTGTACCCGGGACAGGCTCTCAGCCCCAGCATTTT | CASSVPGTGSQPQHF
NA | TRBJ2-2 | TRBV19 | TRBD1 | TGTGCCAGTAGTAACCGGGACAGGGATTACGGACTAGTAGCCGGGGAGCTGTTTTTT | CASSNRDRDYGLVAGELFF
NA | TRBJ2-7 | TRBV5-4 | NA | TGTGCCAGCAGCCTCGCCCTTGGACTGATAGACGAGCAGTACTTC | CASSLALGLIDEQYF
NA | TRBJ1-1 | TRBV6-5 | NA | TGTGCCAGCAGGGGGGTAGTCACTGAAGCTTTCTTT | CASRGVVTEAFF
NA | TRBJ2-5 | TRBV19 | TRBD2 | TGTGCCAGTAGTATTATGGGGGGGGAGACCCAGTACTTC | CASSIMGGETQYF
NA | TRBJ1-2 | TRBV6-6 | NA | TGTGCCAGCAGTTACCTGGACCGTTACTATGGCTACACCTTC | CASSYLDRYYGYTF
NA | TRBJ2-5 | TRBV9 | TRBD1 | TGTGCCAGCAGCGGTAGGGGACAGCTTCAAGAGACCCAGTACTTC | CASSGRGQLQETQYF
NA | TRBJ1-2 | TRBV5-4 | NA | TGTGCCAGCAGGTCGGGGAGCGGGTATGGCTACACCTTC | CASRSGSGYGYTF
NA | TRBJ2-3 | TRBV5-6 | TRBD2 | TGTGCTTCCAAGGGGGGAGCGGGAGAGGATACGCAGTATTTT | CASKGGAGEDTQYF
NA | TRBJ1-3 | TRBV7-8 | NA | TGTGCCAGCAGCTTCGCAAGTGGAAACACCATATATTTT | CASSFASGNTIYF
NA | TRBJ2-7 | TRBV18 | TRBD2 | TGTGCCAGCTCACCGCACGCGGGGGGATTCTACGAGCAGTACTTC | CASSPHAGGFYEQYF
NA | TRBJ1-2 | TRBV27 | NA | TGTGCCAGCAGCCTGGACAGCAACTATGGCTACACCTTC | CASSLDSNYGYTF
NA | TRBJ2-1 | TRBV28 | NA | TGTGCCAGCAGTTCAAGCAGGAGGCGGAACAATGAGCAGTTCTTC | CASSSSRRRNNEQFF